The rows below give T cell receptor beta chains drawn from one sample of a study of blood T cells in healthy people across ages. TCRdb redid the calling of the 5' RACE reads with MiXCR, one entry per CDR3 protein. Among around 1.5 million distinct CDR3 sequences listed, roughly 32% were seen once. The sequencing input was blood. Receptors originate from a woman aged 25 to 39 in good health. Each CDR3 is given with its conserved first and last residue. The D gene is left open where the match is weak. Some rows have no size entry. The others give once, few or many, or a class for an expanded clone.

>TRBJ1-2|.|TRBV10-2|12|.
CASSEFGDGYTF
TGCGCCAGCAGTGAGTTTGGGGATGGCTACACCTTC
>TRBJ2-6|.|TRBV28|15|few
CASSFARHGANVLTF
TGTGCCAGCAGTTTCGCTCGGCATGGGGCCAACGTCCTGACTTTC
>TRBJ2-1|TRBD2|TRBV20-1|16|few
CSAFAQLAGIYNEQFF
TGCAGTGCCTTTGCCCAACTAGCGGGGATTTACAATGAGCAGTTCTTC
>TRBJ2-7|.|TRBV6-1|13|.
CASSEAVGWEQYF
TGTGCCAGCAGTGAAGCAGTAGGTTGGGAGCAGTACTTC
>TRBJ2-7|TRBD2|TRBV9|15|.
CASSVVPAGVNEQYF
TGTGCCAGCAGCGTAGTTCCAGCGGGAGTGAACGAGCAGTACTTC
>TRBJ2-3|.|TRBV29-1|12|many
CSVDRGEDTQYF
TGCAGCGTCGATAGAGGGGAAGATACGCAGTATTTT
>TRBJ2-7|.|TRBV6-5|11|few
CASSYENEQYF
TGTGCCAGCAGTTACGAGAACGAGCAGTACTTC
>TRBJ2-3|.|TRBV7-9|18|.
CASNLSRQSLGGTDTQYF
TGTGCCAGCAACTTATCGCGACAGTCCCTTGGGGGCACAGATACGCAGTATTTT
>TRBJ2-5|.|TRBV7-3|20|few
CASSDVIRSTDEVEQETQYF
TGTGCCAGCAGCGATGTTATACGGTCTACGGACGAAGTCGAACAAGAGACCCAGTACTTC
>TRBJ2-7|.|TRBV20-1|11|.
CSASSSREQYF
TGCAGTGCTAGCTCTTCCAGGGAGCAGTACTTC
>TRBJ2-1|.|TRBV20-1|14|.
CSARDGSVNNEQFF
TGCAGTGCTAGAGACGGGAGTGTAAACAATGAGCAGTTCTTC